This is a list of T cell receptor beta chains from one sample in a study of beta chain features in type 1 diabetes. Generated by immunoSEQ multiplex PCR, the TCRdb table keeps only in-frame clones and is missing some. The repertoire holds about 150,000 clones, 9.2% seen once, with around 0.68% in the top ten. The specimen was central memory CD4+ T cells from blood. All receptors come from a man aged 18 to 29 in good health. Each CDR3 is given with its conserved first and last residue. A D gene is named only where the DNA matches it firmly. Rows give clone size only sometimes, using once, few, many, or a class for an expanded clone.

few	TRBV5-4	TRBJ1-2	TRBD1	CASSSRTGGYGYTF	TGTGCCAGCAGCTCCAGGACAGGGGGGTATGGCTACACCTTC
few	TRBV9	TRBJ2-5	NA	CASSARQLEETQYF	TGTGCCAGCAGCGCCCGACAGTTGGAAGAGACCCAGTACTTC
few	TRBV7-8	TRBJ1-4	TRBD1	CASSRNRDRGNEKLFF	TGTGCCAGCAGCCGAAACCGGGACAGGGGGAATGAAAAACTGTTTTTT
few	TRBV7-2	TRBJ2-2	NA	CASRPTRFSGELFF	TGTGCCAGCAGACCAACTAGATTCTCCGGGGAGCTGTTTTTT
NA	TRBV28	TRBJ2-1	TRBD2	CASSLPVGASGYNEQFF	TGTGCCAGCAGCTTACCCGTCGGGGCTAGCGGTTACAATGAGCAGTTCTTC
few	TRBV7-9	TRBJ1-2	TRBD1	CASSSLGQEDYGYTF	TGTGCCAGCAGCTCGCTGGGACAGGAGGATTATGGCTACACCTTC
few	TRBV18	TRBJ1-2	TRBD1	CASSRQGGNANYGYTF	TGTGCCAGCTCACGTCAAGGGGGCAACGCTAACTATGGCTACACCTTC
NA	TRBV5-1	TRBJ1-5	NA	CASSLFQGQPQHF	TGCGCCAGCAGCTTGTTCCAGGGCCAGCCCCAGCATTTT
NA	TRBV6-5	TRBJ2-2	TRBD1	CASRLQGAGELFF	TGTGCCAGCAGGCTACAGGGGGCCGGGGAGCTGTTTTTT
few	TRBV4-2	TRBJ1-1	NA	CASSQARSMNTEAFF	TGTGCCAGCAGCCAAGCCAGGTCTATGAACACTGAAGCTTTCTTT
NA	TRBV5-4	TRBJ2-7	NA	CASSEDLFYEQYF	TGTGCCAGCAGCGAGGACTTGTTCTACGAGCAGTACTTC
NA	TRBV28	TRBJ2-4	NA	CASSLSRGLAKNIQYF	TGTGCCAGCAGTTTAAGTAGGGGACTAGCCAAAAACATTCAGTACTTC
few	TRBV28	TRBJ1-5	NA	CASSLTRNQPQHF	TGTGCCAGCAGTTTAACGAGGAATCAGCCCCAGCATTTT
many	TRBV4-3	TRBJ1-1	NA	CASSQDMNTEAFF	TGCGCCAGCAGCCAAGACATGAACACTGAAGCTTTCTTT
few	TRBV7-9	TRBJ2-2	TRBD2	CASSNPGTSGSNTGELFF	TGTGCCAGCAGCAACCCCGGGACTAGCGGGTCAAACACCGGGGAGCTGTTTTTT
NA	TRBV19	TRBJ2-1	TRBD2	CASSPHPGAGGRVEQFF	TGTGCCAGTAGTCCCCACCCCGGAGCGGGGGGCAGGGTTGAGCAGTTCTTC
NA	TRBV19	TRBJ2-7	TRBD1	CASSISTGTGGYEQYF	TGTGCCAGTAGTATTTCGACCGGGACAGGGGGCTACGAGCAGTACTTC
NA	TRBV30	TRBJ2-3	NA	CAWSVTADTQYF	TGTGCCTGGAGTGTAACGGCAGATACGCAGTATTTT
NA	TRBV7-2	TRBJ2-7	TRBD2	CASSTYGGAYEQYF	TGTGCCAGCAGCACGTACGGGGGGGCCTACGAGCAGTACTTC
NA	TRBV6-5	TRBJ2-3	TRBD2	CASRLDAGVRDTQYF	TGTGCCAGCAGACTAGATGCGGGGGTCAGGGATACGCAGTATTTT
NA	TRBV5-1	TRBJ2-1	TRBD1	CASMGQNSYNEQFF	TGCGCCAGCATGGGACAGAACTCCTACAATGAGCAGTTCTTC
NA	TRBV27	TRBJ2-5	TRBD2	CASSPGGDQETQYF	TGCGCCAGCAGCCCTGGGGGGGATCAAGAGACCCAGTACTTC
NA	TRBV2	TRBJ1-3	TRBD1	CASKGGQGLDSGNTIYF	TGTGCCAGCAAGGGGGGACAGGGTCTTGATTCTGGAAACACCATATATTTT
NA	TRBV18	TRBJ2-7	TRBD2	CASSPPPGGYYEQYF	TGTGCCAGCTCACCACCCCCCGGGGGGTACTACGAGCAGTACTTC
NA	TRBV30	TRBJ2-7	NA	CAWSVIATYEQYF	TGTGCCTGGAGTGTAATAGCCACCTACGAGCAGTACTTC
few	TRBV4-1	TRBJ2-1	TRBD1	CASSRGQGYNEQFF	TGCGCCAGCAGCCGCGGACAGGGGTACAATGAGCAGTTCTTC
NA	TRBV5-6	TRBJ2-7	NA	CASSLPGGGAGAYEQYF	TGTGCCAGCAGCTTGCCCGGTGGGGGGGCGGGGGCCTACGAGCAGTACTTC
NA	TRBV10-3	TRBJ2-2	TRBD2	CAISEGGLAETGELFF	TGTGCCATCAGTGAGGGAGGACTAGCAGAAACCGGGGAGCTGTTTTTT
few	TRBV11-2	TRBJ2-1	TRBD2	CASSLGDSGGHNEQFF	TGTGCCAGCAGCTTAGGGGATAGCGGGGGGCACAATGAGCAGTTCTTC
NA	TRBV19	TRBJ1-1	TRBD1	CASSLQGINTEAFF	TGTGCCAGTAGTCTACAGGGGATCAACACTGAAGCTTTCTTT
NA	TRBV4-2	TRBJ2-6	TRBD1	CASSQAQGAGANVLTF	TGTGCCAGCAGCCAAGCCCAGGGGGCTGGGGCCAACGTCCTGACTTTC
few	TRBV5-1	TRBJ2-7	NA	CASSSGSAYEQYF	TGCGCCAGCAGCTCGGGGTCGGCCTACGAGCAGTACTTC
few	TRBV11-2	TRBJ2-4	TRBD2	CASSPVAGENIQYF	TGTGCCAGCAGCCCTGTAGCGGGGGAGAACATTCAGTACTTC
NA	TRBV27	TRBJ1-1	TRBD1	CASSLQGRLAEAFF	TGTGCCAGCAGCCTACAGGGGCGTCTCGCTGAAGCTTTCTTT
NA	TRBV29-1	TRBJ1-5	TRBD1	CSVATGDQPQHF	TGCAGCGTCGCGACAGGGGATCAGCCCCAGCATTTT
NA	TRBV5-6	TRBJ2-7	TRBD2	CASSRIAGGRYEQYF	TGTGCCAGCAGCCGTATAGCGGGGGGCCGTTACGAGCAGTACTTC
NA	TRBV11-3	TRBJ2-2	TRBD2	CASSFRLAGGPGELFF	TGTGCCAGCAGCTTCCGACTAGCGGGGGGGCCTGGGGAGCTGTTTTTT
few	TRBV7-9	TRBJ1-6	NA	CASSLGRNSPLHF	TGTGCCAGCAGCTTAGGCAGGAATTCACCCCTCCACTTT
NA	TRBV7-2	TRBJ1-2	NA	CASSLRPQGGYTF	TGTGCCAGCAGCTTAAGGCCCCAGGGTGGCTACACCTTC